This T cell receptor beta chain was observed in a study of OX40 agonist ivuxolimab in advanced cancers. Study summary: Given to patients was ivuxolimab, an agonistic anti-OX40 (CD134) antibody. Enrollees could have had prior anti-PD-1, anti-PD-L1 or anti-CTLA-4 therapy, which more than 30% had received. Whole-study findings and limits: At 0.1 to 3.0 mg/kg, CD4+ and CD8+ blood T cells expanded clonally by week 6.

The table came from immunoSEQ multiplex PCR; TCRdb's copy has only in-frame clones and leaves some out. Here the sample spans 50,000 to 75,000 clones, 87% being singletons. The CDR3 covers 15 residues. CDR1 and CDR2 (germline): LNHDA, SQIVND (reference sequence). The trim removed 3 bases at V and 1 base at J, leaving 5 bases unmatched. In regard to this clone: Its antigen is as yet unknown.

At cycle 4 day 1, cycle 7 day 1, and baseline, blood was sampled. This material consisted of CD4+ or CD8+ T cells sorted from blood, taken in a trial of the OX40 agonist ivuxolimab. This chain uses TRBV19 with TRBJ2-5, with 7 bases matching TRBD1. This receptor was taken from an adult with an advanced solid tumor such as melanoma, head and neck, liver or kidney cancer. CDR3 protein: CASSIAQGVQETQYF. The CDR3 DNA reads TGTGCCAGTAGTATTGCGCAGGGGGTCCAAGAGACCCAGTACTTC.